The 23 T cell receptor beta chains below come from one sample, sequenced in a study of T cell responses to AZD1222 COVID-19 vaccine. TCRdb keeps only in-frame clones here, not all; method: immunoSEQ multiplex PCR. The sample shows tens of thousands of clones, roughly 92% of them seen only once. This sample comprised peripheral blood, obtained 28 days after the second AZD1222 dose. The receptors here all came from an adult who received the AZD1222 COVID-19 vaccine.

The genes are TRBV4-1 and TRBJ2-7; D is perhaps TRBD1 (6 bases). V lost 0 bases to trimming and J lost 3 bases, with 12 bases between them. Germline lookup yields CDR1 MGHRA and CDR2 YSYEKL. This CDR3 is 15 amino acids long. Written as DNA, the CDR3 is TGCGCCAGCAGCCAAGATCGAAACAGGGACTACGAGCAGTACTTC. It codes for CASSQDRNRDYEQYF.

The chain carries TRBV7-8 and TRBJ1-2; D gene uncertain. Germline V gene data show CDR1 as SGHVS and CDR2 as FQNEAQ. There are 14 residues in the CDR3. V lost 4 bases to trimming and J lost 1 base, with 10 bases between them. CDR3 residues: CASSSTANNYGYTF. The CDR3 nucleotides read TGTGCCAGCAGCTCCACGGCGAATAACTATGGCTACACCTTC.

In its sample, this clone was seen once. The chain uses TRBV5-1 and TRBJ1-1; D is possibly TRBD1 (6 bases). Germline CDR1 and CDR2: SGHRS and YFSETQ. This CDR3 spans 14 amino acids. With 4 bases removed from V and 1 base from J, the gap between germline ends came to 11 bases. The CDR3 DNA reads TGCGCCAGCAGCCCCACAGGGCAGAACACTGAAGCTTTCTTT. Its protein is CASSPTGQNTEAFF.

This chain connects TRBV9 to TRBJ1-4, with D possibly TRBD1 on 6 matching bases. The CDR3 sequence is 16 residues long. Between the trimmed V and J ends, which lost 0 bases and 0 bases, there was a span of 9 bases. CDR1 is SGDLS, CDR2 YYNGEE, per germline. For the CDR3, the DNA is TGTGCCAGCAGCGTAGGAGGGACACCAACTAATGAAAAACTGTTTTTT. Translation: CASSVGGTPTNEKLFF.

This clone was found once. The V and J genes are TRBV7-8 and TRBJ2-3; D might be TRBD1 (5 bases). This CDR3 has 15 amino acids. Trimming removed 1 base at V and 6 bases at J, with 14 bases between. Germline lookup yields CDR1 SGHVS and CDR2 FQNEAQ. As DNA, the CDR3 is TGTGCCAGCAGCTTAGGAGCAGGGTTCGGGGATACGCAGTATTTT. As protein: CASSLGAGFGDTQYF.

This clone was counted once. This sequence joins TRBV2 and TRBJ1-1; no clear D gene. The V gene's germline CDR1 is SNHLY and CDR2 FYNNEI. The CDR3 totals 15 residues. V was trimmed by 6 bases and J by 1 base, leaving 15 bases between them. This CDR3 is CASRRQTGRNTEAFF. In DNA, the CDR3 is TGTGCCAGCAGACGACAAACCGGTCGGAACACTGAAGCTTTCTTT.

The chain couples TRBV20-1 to TRBJ2-7, with a weak D call TRBD2 (6 bases). Germline CDR1 DFQATT, CDR2 SNEGSKA (reference sequence). The length of the CDR3 is 14 residues. Trimming cost V 3 bases and J 4 bases, with 16 bases left between them. The CDR3: CSASWWRGPYEQYF. The CDR3 region has the DNA TGCAGTGCTAGTTGGTGGCGGGGACCTTACGAGCAGTACTTC.

V usage is TRBV3-1 (or the pseudogene TRBV3-2) and J usage is TRBJ1-2; D ambiguous. V was clipped by 2 bases and J by 4 bases, with 11 bases between them. Per the germline V gene, CDR1 is LGHDT and CDR2 is YNNKEL (reference sequence). This CDR3 is built from 14 residues. This CDR3 reads CASSQKGVFYGYTF. CDR3 nucleotide sequence: TGTGCCAGCAGCCAAAAAGGAGTTTTCTATGGCTACACCTTC.

Comment on this clone: The sample contains more than one DNA sequence encoding this CDR3. J is TRBJ1-3 and V is TRBV15; D call uncertain. Germline V gene sequence: CDR1 LNHNV, CDR2 YYDKDF (reference sequence). Deletions cut 0 bases from V and 0 bases from J, with 9 bases between. This CDR3 comprises 16 residues. The CDR3 coding sequence is TGTGCCACCAGCAGAGATAGAGGAGTCTCTGGAAACACCATATATTTT. Translating gives CATSRDRGVSGNTIYF.

The chain is built from TRBV5-5 and TRBJ2-7; no definite D call. V lost 4 bases to trimming and J lost 3 bases, with 8 bases between them. The CDR3 length is 12 residues. Germline assignment: CDR1 SGHKS and CDR2 YYEKEE (reference sequence). The CDR3 loop is CASSPVGYEQYF. In DNA form, the CDR3 reads TGTGCCAGCAGCCCTGTAGGCTACGAGCAGTACTTC. The complete variable domain, with remaining parts taken from reference TRBV5-5 and TRBJ2-7, reads DAGVTQSPTHLIKTRGQQVTLRCSPISGHKSVSWYQQVLGQGPQFIFQYYEKEERGRGNFPDRFSARQFPNYSSELNVNALLLGDSALYLCASSPVGYEQYFGPGTRLTVT.

The rearrangement uses TRBV11-1 and TRBJ1-2; D not certain. V shed 4 bases and J shed 1 base, with 10 bases lying between them. Germline assignment: CDR1 SGHAT and CDR2 FQDESV (reference sequence). There are 14 residues in the CDR3. This CDR3 reads CASSSNRFNYGYTF. The CDR3 DNA sequence: TGTGCCAGCAGCTCAAACAGATTTAACTATGGCTACACCTTC.

The gene calls are TRBV19 and TRBJ1-6; TRBD1 aligns across 11 bases. The CDR3 is made up of 14 amino acids. V lost 7 bases and J lost 10; bases outside the gene matches: 6. Per germline, CDR1 LNHDA and CDR2 SQIVND (reference sequence). CDR3 region: CASTRTGGVSPLHF. Written as DNA, the CDR3 is TGTGCCAGTACGAGGACAGGGGGCGTCTCACCCCTCCACTTT.

The chain couples TRBV19 to TRBJ1-5, with D maybe TRBD1 (5 bases). The CDR3 has 14 amino acids. Looked up from germline, CDR1 is LNHDA and CDR2 is SQIVND (reference sequence). V was trimmed by 6 bases and J by 3 bases, leaving 12 bases between them. The CDR3 spells CASRGGTANQPQHF. The CDR3 nucleotides read TGTGCCAGTAGGGGTGGGACTGCCAATCAGCCCCAGCATTTT.

The chain links TRBV4-1 to TRBJ1-2; D may be TRBD1 (6 bases). V was shortened by 0 bases and J by 4 bases, with 12 bases between the two germline ends. There are 15 residues in the CDR3. Germline V gene data show CDR1 as MGHRA and CDR2 as YSYEKL. CDR3 nucleotide sequence: TGCGCCAGCAGCCAAGAAGCAGGGGCGATCTATGGCTACACCTTC. This gives the protein CASSQEAGAIYGYTF.

The chain employs TRBV11-3 and TRBJ2-3; TRBD2 matches at 15 bases. V shed 5 bases and J 9 bases; nucleotides not matched to a gene: 9. The CDR3 is made up of 16 amino acids. Germline V gene sequence: CDR1 SGHNT, CDR2 YENEEA. The CDR3 DNA is TGTGCCAGCAGCGAGGGACTAGCGGGGGGAGTAGGAACGCAGTATTTT. Amino acids: CASSEGLAGGVGTQYF.

The J gene is TRBJ1-1, the V gene TRBV3-1 (or the pseudogene TRBV3-2); D may be TRBD1 (5 bases). With 4 bases removed from V and 1 base from J, the gap between germline ends came to 10 bases. Per the germline V gene, CDR1 is LGHDT and CDR2 is YNNKEL (reference sequence). The CDR3 covers 14 residues. CDR3 residues: CASSPLTGNTEAFF. CDR3 nucleotides: TGTGCCAGCAGCCCTTTAACAGGGAACACTGAAGCTTTCTTT.

The V gene is TRBV28, the J gene TRBJ2-2; D is unresolved. Germline CDR1 and CDR2: MDHEN and SYDVKM. CDR3 length: 14 residues. V was pared by 6 bases and J by 4 bases, with 12 bases between. The CDR3 is CASSPPSVTGELFF. The DNA for the CDR3 is TGTGCCAGCAGCCCCCCCTCGGTCACCGGGGAGCTGTTTTTT.

The chain combines TRBV28 with TRBJ1-1; a possible D gene is TRBD1 (5 bases). The germline V and J ends were trimmed by 6 bases and 4 bases, with 15 bases remaining between them. Germline CDR1 MDHEN, CDR2 SYDVKM. The CDR3 runs to 14 residues. CDR3 in amino acids: CASSTDGGGTEAFF. CDR3 sequence (DNA): TGTGCCAGCAGCACAGACGGGGGAGGCACTGAAGCTTTCTTT. The variable domain in full, completed from reference TRBV28 and TRBJ1-1, reads DVKVTQSSRYLVKRTGEKVFLECVQDMDHENMFWYRQDPGLGLRLIYFSYDVKMKEKGDIPEGYSVSREKKERFSLILESASTNQTSMYLCASSTDGGGTEAFFGQGTRLTVV.

This clone was seen once. This sequence joins TRBV15 and TRBJ1-2, with 7 positions matching TRBD1. This CDR3 spans 15 amino acids. V lost 0 bases to trimming and J lost 5 bases; unmatched junction nucleotides: 6. Germline CDR1 LNHNV, CDR2 YYDKDF (reference sequence). The CDR3 nucleotides are TGTGCCACCAGCAGAGAGGGGCCGGGACAGTATGGCTACACCTTC. Translated, it gives CATSREGPGQYGYTF.

This sequence joins TRBV6-5 and TRBJ1-1; the D gene is possibly TRBD1 (5 bases). This CDR3 region has 15 residues. V was trimmed by 5 bases and J by 0 bases, leaving 13 bases between them. The germline V gene encodes CDR1 MNHEY and CDR2 SVGAGI. The CDR3 loop is CASSIYGGMNTEAFF. CDR3 bases: TGTGCCAGCAGTATCTACGGGGGAATGAACACTGAAGCTTTCTTT.

The chain is built from TRBV7-2 and TRBJ1-2, with TRBD1 matching over 10 bases. Germline loops: CDR1 SGHTA, CDR2 FQGNSA. The CDR3 consists of 14 residues. V shed 5 bases, J shed 8 bases, and the junction held 8 bases outside the gene matches. The CDR3 DNA sequence: TGTGCCAGCAGCGCGCCACCGGGACAGGGGGGCTACACCTTC. Translation gives CASSAPPGQGGYTF.

The chain recombines TRBV7-9 with TRBJ2-7, with D maybe TRBD2 (5 bases). Germline loops: CDR1 SEHNR, CDR2 FQNEAQ (reference sequence). This CDR3 has 13 residues. Trimming removed 4 bases at V and 5 bases at J, with 12 bases between. Written as DNA, the CDR3 is TGTGCCAGCAGCTCCCCCGGGGTTCACGAGCAGTACTTC. This translates into CASSSPGVHEQYF.

This sequence joins TRBV18 and TRBJ1-1; D remains ambiguous. Trimming pared 6 bases from V and 0 bases from J, leaving 8 bases between. The CDR3 covers 13 residues. Germline values: CDR1 KGHSH, CDR2 LQKENI. The CDR3 coding sequence is TGTGCCAGCTCGCGCAACTTGAACACTGAAGCTTTCTTT. Its protein product is CASSRNLNTEAFF.